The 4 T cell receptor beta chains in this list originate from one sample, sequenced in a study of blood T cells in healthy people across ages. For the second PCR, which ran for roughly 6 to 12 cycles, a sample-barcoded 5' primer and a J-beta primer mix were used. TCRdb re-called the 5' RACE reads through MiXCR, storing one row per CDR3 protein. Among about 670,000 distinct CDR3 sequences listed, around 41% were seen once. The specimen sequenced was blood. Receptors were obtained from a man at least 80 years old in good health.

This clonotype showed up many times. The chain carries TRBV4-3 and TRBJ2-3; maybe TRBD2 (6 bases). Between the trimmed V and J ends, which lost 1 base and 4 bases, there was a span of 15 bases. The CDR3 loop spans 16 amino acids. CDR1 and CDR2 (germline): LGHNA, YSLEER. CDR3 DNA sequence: TGCGCCAGCAGCCAAGGCCTAGCGAGATCCCCAGATACGCAGTATTTT. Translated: CASSQGLARSPDTQYF.

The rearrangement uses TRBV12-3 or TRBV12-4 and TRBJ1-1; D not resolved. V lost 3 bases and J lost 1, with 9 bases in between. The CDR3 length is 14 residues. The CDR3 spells CASSFKLPNTEAFF. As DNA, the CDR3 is TGTGCCAGCAGTTTTAAGTTACCGAACACTGAAGCTTTCTTT.

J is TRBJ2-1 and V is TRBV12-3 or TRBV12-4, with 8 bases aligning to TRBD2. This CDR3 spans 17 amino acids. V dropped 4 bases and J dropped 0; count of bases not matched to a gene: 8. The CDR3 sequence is CASSYLGAGVSYNEQFF. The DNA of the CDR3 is TGTGCCAGCAGTTACCTGGGAGCGGGGGTCTCCTACAATGAGCAGTTCTTC.

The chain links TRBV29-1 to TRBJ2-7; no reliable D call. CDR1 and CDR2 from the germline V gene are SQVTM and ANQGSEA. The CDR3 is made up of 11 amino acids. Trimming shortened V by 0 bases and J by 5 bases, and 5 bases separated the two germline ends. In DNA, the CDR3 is TGCAGCGTTGAAGATCCAGACGAGCAGTACTTC. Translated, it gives CSVEDPDEQYF.